These 21 T cell receptor beta chains share one sample of origin, sequenced in a study of blood T cells in healthy people across ages. Sample-barcoded 5' priming and a J-beta primer mix drove a second PCR of roughly 6 to 12 cycles. TCRdb passed the 5' RACE reads through MiXCR, listing each CDR3 protein once. The sample comprises 870,000 or so distinct CDR3 sequences, roughly 26% of which are singletons, and around a sixth rests with the top ten. Sequenced sample: blood. The source of these receptors is an elderly woman in good health.

The chain links TRBV9 to TRBJ1-1; D is perhaps TRBD1 (5 bases). The CDR3 is 14 residues long. Germline CDR1 and CDR2: SGDLS and YYNGEE. The V gene lost 0 bases and the J gene lost 4 bases, with 10 bases spanning the gap. The CDR3 is CASSVDGGGTEAFF. The CDR3 DNA is TGTGCCAGCAGCGTAGACGGGGGAGGCACTGAAGCTTTCTTT.

The sample holds many counts of this clonotype. The V call is TRBV5-5, the J call TRBJ1-2; no firm D call. Trimming pared 0 bases from V and 3 bases from J, leaving 6 bases between. In germline, CDR1 is SGHKS, CDR2 YYEKEE (reference sequence). The CDR3 is made up of 13 amino acids. CDR3 in DNA: TGTGCCAGCAGCTTGGCAGAGGACTATGGCTACACCTTC. Protein sequence: CASSLAEDYGYTF.

This clonotype was seen ten or more times. The chain combines TRBV12-3 or TRBV12-4 with TRBJ2-1; tentatively, D is TRBD1 (5 bases). Trimming took off 2 bases at V and 9 bases at J, with 8 bases between the two ends. This CDR3 contains 12 residues. CDR3 sequence reads: CASSLKGIEQFF. For the CDR3, the DNA is TGTGCCAGCAGTTTAAAGGGGATTGAGCAGTTCTTC.

This clonotype was seen at least ten times. The gene calls are TRBV12-3 or TRBV12-4 and TRBJ2-1; TRBD1 matches at 9 bases. The ends lost 6 bases at V and 8 bases at J; junction bases unmatched: 14. The CDR3 contains 16 residues. The CDR3 DNA sequence: TGTGCCAGCAGGCCCCACCGGACAGGGGATGGGGATGAGCAGTTCTTC. The encoded protein is CASRPHRTGDGDEQFF.

This clonotype was recorded at least ten times. The rearrangement joins TRBV2 to TRBJ2-1; possibly TRBD1 for D (6 bases). Between the trimmed V and J ends, which lost 1 base and 4 bases, there was a span of 11 bases. Germline CDR1 and CDR2: SNHLY and FYNNEI. The length of the CDR3 is 15 residues. Here the CDR3 reads CASSEEQGAYNEQFF. In nucleotides, the CDR3 is TGTGCCAGCAGTGAAGAACAGGGCGCATACAATGAGCAGTTCTTC.

The rearrangement links TRBV28 to TRBJ2-7; 9 nucleotides line up with TRBD1. The germline V gene has CDR1 MDHEN and CDR2 SYDVKM. The CDR3 covers 16 residues. Trimming cost V 4 bases and J 1 base; bases outside gene matches: 8. Here the CDR3 DNA reads TGTGCCAGCAGTTCCCAGGGACAGGGTAGGTCCTACGAGCAGTACTTC. Its translation is CASSSQGQGRSYEQYF. Full variable domain (rest looked up from reference TRBV28 and TRBJ2-7): DVKVTQSSRYLVKRTGEKVFLECVQDMDHENMFWYRQDPGLGLRLIYFSYDVKMKEKGDIPEGYSVSREKKERFSLILESASTNQTSMYLCASSSQGQGRSYEQYFGPGTRLTVT.

The sample holds many counts of this clonotype. The chain links TRBV5-6 to TRBJ2-1; D call uncertain. The germline V gene encodes CDR1 SGHDT and CDR2 YYEEEE. V dropped 1 base and J dropped 4 bases, with 6 bases sitting between them. The CDR3 extends over 13 amino acids. The CDR3 coding sequence is TGTGCCAGCAGCTTGAGAAGGTACAATGAGCAGTTCTTC. It specifies CASSLRRYNEQFF. The variable domain in full, with the rest retrieved from reference TRBV5-6 and TRBJ2-1, is DAGVTQSPTHLIKTRGQQVTLRCSPKSGHDTVSWYQQALGQGPQFIFQYYEEEERQRGNFPDRFSGHQFPNYSSELNVNALLLGDSALYLCASSLRRYNEQFFGPGTRLTVL.

The genes are TRBV29-1 and TRBJ2-1; 11 bases match TRBD2. The CDR3 covers 18 residues. The V gene's germline CDR1 is SQVTM and CDR2 ANQGSEA. The V segment lost 5 bases and the J segment 3 bases; nucleotides outside the gene matches: 15. The chain's CDR3 is CSVRLAGTTTDYYNEQFF. The DNA for the CDR3 is TGCAGCGTTCGACTAGCGGGGACAACTACTGACTACTACAATGAGCAGTTCTTC.

This clonotype appeared many times. V is TRBV25-1 and J is TRBJ2-5; TRBD1 might be the D (5 bases). There are 15 residues in the CDR3. The germline V gene encodes CDR1 MGHDK and CDR2 SYGVNS. V was trimmed by 2 bases and J by 2 bases, leaving 12 bases between them. CDR3 amino acids: CASSEPGRAQETQYF. Written as DNA, the CDR3 is TGTGCCAGCAGTGAACCGGGCAGGGCTCAAGAGACCCAGTACTTC.

In the case of this clonotype: A single base separates this from a much larger clone, so it may be a read error. This chain uses TRBV9 with TRBJ2-1; D tentatively fits TRBD1 or TRBD2 (5 bases each). The J call is in doubt because the DNA end fits TRBJ2-7 better. The CDR3 has 17 amino acids. Germline V CDR1 and CDR2: SGDLS, YYNGEE. The CDR3 nucleotides are TGTGCCAGCAGCCCCCGATTGGTTGGGGGTAAATACAATGAGCAGTACTTC. This sequence encodes CASSPRLVGGKYNEQYF.

This chain connects TRBV29-1 to TRBJ2-1; 10 positions match TRBD1. J gave up 4 bases and V 4 bases, and 7 bases lay outside the gene matches. CDR1 is SQVTM, CDR2 ANQGSEA, per germline. The CDR3 is made up of 15 amino acids. CDR3 in amino acids: CSVVGPGQGYNEQFF. CDR3 nucleotide sequence: TGCAGCGTTGTTGGTCCGGGACAGGGGTACAATGAGCAGTTCTTC.

The V gene is TRBV7-9, the J gene TRBJ2-3, with no clear D. The CDR3 has 12 residues. Germline values: CDR1 SEHNR, CDR2 FQNEAQ (reference sequence). V lost 5 bases and J 5 bases, leaving 8 bases between the germline ends. CDR3: CASSPEVDTQYF. The CDR3 nucleotides read TGTGCCAGCAGCCCCGAGGTAGATACGCAGTATTTT.

J is TRBJ2-5 and V is TRBV7-9, with D perhaps TRBD1 or TRBD2 (5 bases each). V lost 5 bases and J 5 bases, leaving 15 bases between the germline ends. This CDR3 is built from 14 residues. Germline V CDR1 and CDR2: SEHNR, FQNEAQ (reference sequence). The DNA for the CDR3 is TGTGCCAGCAGCGAAACCGGGGCAGGGGAGACCCAGTACTTC. Amino acid sequence: CASSETGAGETQYF.

The chain carries TRBV20-1 and TRBJ2-3; possibly TRBD1 or TRBD2 for D (7 bases each). Trimming stripped 3 bases from V and 9 bases from J, with 19 bases between. Germline CDR1 DFQATT, CDR2 SNEGSKA (reference sequence). The CDR3 has 14 amino acids. The CDR3 is CSARGGTAPGTQYF. In DNA form, the CDR3 reads TGCAGTGCTAGGGGAGGGACAGCCCCTGGGACGCAGTATTTT.

In its sample, this clonotype was seen many times. The J gene is TRBJ2-5, the V gene TRBV6-5; D possibly uses TRBD1 or TRBD2 (5 bases each). This CDR3 contains 12 residues. With 8 bases removed from V and 1 base from J, the gap between germline ends came to 8 bases. Germline V lookup: CDR1 MNHEY, CDR2 SVGAGI. The CDR3 spells CASGDPQETQYF. The CDR3 bases are TGTGCCAGCGGGGACCCCCAAGAGACCCAGTACTTC.

For this clonotype: A much bigger clone sits one base away, suggesting this may be a read error. The gene calls are TRBV9 and TRBJ2-3; TRBD2 aligns across 10 bases. The CDR3 runs 15 residues. Germline-derived CDR1 and CDR2 are SGDLS and YYNGEE. The DNA of the CDR3 is TGTGCCAGCAGCCCCACTAGCGGGGAAACAGATGCGCAGTATTTT. Translated, it gives CASSPTSGETDAQYF. Looking up the rest from reference TRBV9 and TRBJ2-3 gives the full variable domain: DSGVTQTPKHLITATGQRVTLRCSPRSGDLSVYWYQQSLDQGLQFLIQYYNGEERAKGNILERFSAQQFPDLHSELNLSSLELGDSALYFCASSPTSGETDAQYFGPGTRLTVL.

In this sample, this clonotype turned up many times. The rearrangement links TRBV28 to TRBJ2-1, with D perhaps TRBD2 (7 bases). Between the trimmed V and J ends, which lost 8 bases and 0 bases, there was a span of 17 bases. The CDR3 is made up of 16 amino acids. In germline, CDR1 is MDHEN, CDR2 SYDVKM. In DNA form, the CDR3 reads TGTGCCAGCCAAGAGGGGGGGACGACCTCCTACAATGAGCAGTTCTTC. Its translation is CASQEGGTTSYNEQFF.

The sample holds one count of this clonotype. This clone may be a read error of a much larger clone one base away. This chain links TRBV6-2 or TRBV6-3 with TRBJ2-7; a possible D gene is TRBD2 (5 bases). The V end lost 5 bases, the J end lost 3 bases, and 11 bases lay between the germline ends. CDR1 and CDR2 (germline): MNHEY, SVGEGT. This CDR3 spans 13 amino acids. CDR3 sequence: CASSHDYNYEQYF. CDR3 bases: TGTGCCAGCAGTCACGACTACAACTACGAGCAGTACTTC.

The chain uses TRBV12-3 or TRBV12-4 and TRBJ2-1; tentative D call: TRBD1 (7 bases). This CDR3 spans 15 amino acids. Between the trimmed V and J ends, which lost 6 bases and 5 bases, there was a span of 17 bases. The CDR3 DNA sequence: TGTGCCAGCAGGTCTCGACAGGGCGGGGACAATGAGCAGTTCTTC. The encoded protein is CASRSRQGGDNEQFF.

Note on this clonotype: At one end the junction does not follow the germline gene, possibly because of a read error. The chain links TRBV12-3 or TRBV12-4 to TRBJ2-1, with D possibly TRBD1 on 6 matching bases. The CDR3 has 13 amino acids. The DNA for the CDR3 is TGTGCCAGCAGTTTAGGTGGTAGGTACAGGGTGGGCTTC. Amino acids: CASSLGGRYRVGF.

This clonotype appeared many times. The rearrangement joins TRBV3-1 to TRBJ2-1, with 9 bases that match TRBD2. Germline loops: CDR1 LGHDT, CDR2 YNNKEL (reference sequence). The CDR3 is made up of 15 amino acids. V dropped 4 bases and J dropped 7; count of bases not matched to a gene: 8. This CDR3 reads CASSPTGLAANEQFF. CDR3 sequence (DNA): TGTGCCAGCAGCCCAACGGGACTAGCTGCAAATGAGCAGTTCTTC.